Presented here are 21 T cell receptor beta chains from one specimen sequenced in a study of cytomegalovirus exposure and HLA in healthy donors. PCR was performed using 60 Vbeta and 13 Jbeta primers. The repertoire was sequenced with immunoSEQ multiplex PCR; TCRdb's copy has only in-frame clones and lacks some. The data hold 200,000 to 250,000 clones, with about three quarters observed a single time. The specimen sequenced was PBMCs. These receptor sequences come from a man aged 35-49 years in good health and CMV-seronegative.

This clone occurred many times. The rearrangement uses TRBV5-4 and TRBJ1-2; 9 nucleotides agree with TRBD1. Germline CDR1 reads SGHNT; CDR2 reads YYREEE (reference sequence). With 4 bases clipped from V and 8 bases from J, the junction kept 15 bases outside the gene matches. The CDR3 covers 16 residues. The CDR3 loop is CASSLTGTGSLGGYTF. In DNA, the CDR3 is TGTGCCAGCAGCCTGACCGGGACAGGGTCGCTGGGAGGCTACACCTTC.

CDR3 region: CASSSLAGRQETQYF. For the CDR3, the DNA is TGTGCCAGCAGCTCCCTAGCGGGTAGACAAGAGACCCAGTACTTC. The chain employs TRBV11-2 and TRBJ2-5, with 8 positions matching TRBD2. This CDR3 has 15 residues. Germline V gene sequence: CDR1 SGHAT, CDR2 FQNNGV. The ends lost 4 bases at V and 2 bases at J; junction bases unmatched: 6. Supplemented by reference TRBV11-2 and TRBJ2-5, the full variable domain reads EAGVAQSPRYKIIEKRQSVAFWCNPISGHATLYWYQQILGQGPKLLIQFQNNGVVDDSQLPKDRFSAERLKGVDSTLKIQPAKLEDSAVYLCASSSLAGRQETQYFGPGTRLLVL.

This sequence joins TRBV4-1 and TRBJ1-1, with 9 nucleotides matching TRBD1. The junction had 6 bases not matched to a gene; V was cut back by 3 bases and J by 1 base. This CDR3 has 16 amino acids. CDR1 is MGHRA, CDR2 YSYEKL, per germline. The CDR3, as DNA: TGCGCCAGCAGCCACCTTAACAGGGGGCCGAACACTGAAGCTTTCTTT. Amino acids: CASSHLNRGPNTEAFF.

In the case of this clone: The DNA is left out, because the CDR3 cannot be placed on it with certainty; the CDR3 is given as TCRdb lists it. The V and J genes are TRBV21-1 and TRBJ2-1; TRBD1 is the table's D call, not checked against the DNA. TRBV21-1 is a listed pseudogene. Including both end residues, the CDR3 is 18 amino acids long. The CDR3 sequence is CASSKVGTGSPLHNEQFF.

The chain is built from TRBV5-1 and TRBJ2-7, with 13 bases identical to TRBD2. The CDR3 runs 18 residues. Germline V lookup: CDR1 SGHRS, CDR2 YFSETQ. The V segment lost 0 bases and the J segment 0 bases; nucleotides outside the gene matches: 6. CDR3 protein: CASSLAGTSGTHSYEQYF. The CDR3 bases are TGCGCCAGCAGCTTGGCCGGGACTAGCGGGACCCACTCCTACGAGCAGTACTTC.

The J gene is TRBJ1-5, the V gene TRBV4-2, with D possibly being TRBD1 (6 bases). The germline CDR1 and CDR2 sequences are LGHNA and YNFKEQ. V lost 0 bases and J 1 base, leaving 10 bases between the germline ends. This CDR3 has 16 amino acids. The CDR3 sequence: CASSQEGTSSNQPQHF. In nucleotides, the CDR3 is TGTGCCAGCAGCCAAGAAGGGACATCAAGCAATCAGCCCCAGCATTTT.

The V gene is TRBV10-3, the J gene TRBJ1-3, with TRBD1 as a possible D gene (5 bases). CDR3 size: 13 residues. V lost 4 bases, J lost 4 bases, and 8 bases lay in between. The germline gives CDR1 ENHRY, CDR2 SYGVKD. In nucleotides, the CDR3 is TGTGCCATCAGTGGAACAGGCGGAAACACCATATATTTT. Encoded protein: CAISGTGGNTIYF.

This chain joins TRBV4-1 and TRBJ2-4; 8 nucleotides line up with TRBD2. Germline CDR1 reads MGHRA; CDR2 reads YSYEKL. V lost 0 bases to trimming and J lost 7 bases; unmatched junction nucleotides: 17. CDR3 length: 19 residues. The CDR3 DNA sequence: TGCGCCAGCAGCCAAGAAACGCCCCCGGCGGGGGGTCGTAGGAACATTCAGTACTTC. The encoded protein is CASSQETPPAGGRRNIQYF.

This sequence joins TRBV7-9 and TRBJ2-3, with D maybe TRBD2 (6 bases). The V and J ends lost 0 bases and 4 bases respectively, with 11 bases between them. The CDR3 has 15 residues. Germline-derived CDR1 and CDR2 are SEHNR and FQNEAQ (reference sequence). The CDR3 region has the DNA TGTGCCAGCAGCTTAGCGACGGGAGTAGCAGATACGCAGTATTTT. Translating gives CASSLATGVADTQYF.

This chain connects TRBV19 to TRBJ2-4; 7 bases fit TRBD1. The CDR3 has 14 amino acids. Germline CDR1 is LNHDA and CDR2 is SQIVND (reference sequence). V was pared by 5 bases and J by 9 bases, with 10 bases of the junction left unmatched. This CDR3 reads CASSARQGRGIQYF. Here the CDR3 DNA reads TGTGCCAGTAGTGCACGACAGGGCCGAGGCATTCAGTACTTC.

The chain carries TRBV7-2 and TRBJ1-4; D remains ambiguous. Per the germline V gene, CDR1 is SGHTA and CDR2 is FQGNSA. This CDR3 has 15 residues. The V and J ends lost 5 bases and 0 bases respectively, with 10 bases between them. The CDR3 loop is CASSPKRATNEKLFF. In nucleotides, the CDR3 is TGTGCCAGCAGCCCAAAGAGGGCAACTAATGAAAAACTGTTTTTT.

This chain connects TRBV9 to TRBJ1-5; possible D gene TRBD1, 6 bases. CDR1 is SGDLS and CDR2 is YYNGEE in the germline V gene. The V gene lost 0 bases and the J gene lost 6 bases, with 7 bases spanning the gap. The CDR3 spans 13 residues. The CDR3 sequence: CASSVAGAQPQHF. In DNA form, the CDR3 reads TGTGCCAGCAGCGTAGCAGGGGCTCAGCCCCAGCATTTT.

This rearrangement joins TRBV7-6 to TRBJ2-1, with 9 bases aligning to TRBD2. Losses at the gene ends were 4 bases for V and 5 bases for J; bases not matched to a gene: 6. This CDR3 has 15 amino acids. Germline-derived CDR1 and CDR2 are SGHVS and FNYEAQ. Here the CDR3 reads CASSSWASGDNEQFF. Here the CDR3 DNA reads TGTGCCAGCAGCTCATGGGCTAGCGGGGACAATGAGCAGTTCTTC.

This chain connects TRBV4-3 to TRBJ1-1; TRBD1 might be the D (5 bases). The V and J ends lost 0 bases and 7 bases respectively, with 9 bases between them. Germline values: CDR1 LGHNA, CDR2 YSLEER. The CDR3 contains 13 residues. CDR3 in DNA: TGCGCCAGCAGCCAAGACGGGGGAGATGAAGCTTTCTTT. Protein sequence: CASSQDGGDEAFF.

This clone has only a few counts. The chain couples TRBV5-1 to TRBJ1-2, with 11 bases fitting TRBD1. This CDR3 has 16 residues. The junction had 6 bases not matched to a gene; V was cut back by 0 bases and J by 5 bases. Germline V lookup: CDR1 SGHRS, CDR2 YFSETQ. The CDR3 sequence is CASSLVGQGVGYGYTF. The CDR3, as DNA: TGCGCCAGCAGCTTGGTGGGACAGGGGGTCGGGTATGGCTACACCTTC. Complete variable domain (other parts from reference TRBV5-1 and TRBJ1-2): KAGVTQTPRYLIKTRGQQVTLSCSPISGHRSVSWYQQTPGQGLQFLFEYFSETQRNKGNFPGRFSGRQFSNSRSEMNVSTLELGDSALYLCASSLVGQGVGYGYTFGSGTRLTVV.

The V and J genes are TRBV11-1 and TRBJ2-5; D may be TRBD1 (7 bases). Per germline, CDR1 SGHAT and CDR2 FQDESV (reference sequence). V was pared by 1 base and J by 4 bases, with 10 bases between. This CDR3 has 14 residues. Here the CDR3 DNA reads TGTGCCAGCAGCTTAGGGCAGGGGGGAGAGACCCAGTACTTC. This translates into CASSLGQGGETQYF. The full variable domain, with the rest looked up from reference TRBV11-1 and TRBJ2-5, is EAEVAQSPRYKITEKSQAVAFWCDPISGHATLYWYRQILGQGPELLVQFQDESVVDDSQLPKDRFSAERLKGVDSTLKIQPAELGDSAMYLCASSLGQGGETQYFGPGTRLLVL.

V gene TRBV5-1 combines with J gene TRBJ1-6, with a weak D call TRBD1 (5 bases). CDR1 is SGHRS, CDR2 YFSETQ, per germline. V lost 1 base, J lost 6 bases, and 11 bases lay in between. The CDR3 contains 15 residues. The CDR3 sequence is CASSLSGIPNSPLHF. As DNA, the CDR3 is TGCGCCAGCAGCTTGTCAGGGATCCCTAATTCACCCCTCCACTTT.

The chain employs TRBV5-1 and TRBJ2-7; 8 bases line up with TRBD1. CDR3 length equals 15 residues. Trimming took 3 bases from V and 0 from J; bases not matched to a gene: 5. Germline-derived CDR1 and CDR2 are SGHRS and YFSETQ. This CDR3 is CASSSGQGNSYEQYF. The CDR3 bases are TGCGCCAGCAGCTCTGGACAGGGAAACTCCTACGAGCAGTACTTC.

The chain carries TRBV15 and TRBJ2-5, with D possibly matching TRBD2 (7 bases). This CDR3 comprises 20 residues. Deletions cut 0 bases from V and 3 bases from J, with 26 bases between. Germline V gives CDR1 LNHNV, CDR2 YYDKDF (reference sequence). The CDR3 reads CATSRDQGTSVQAGEETQYF. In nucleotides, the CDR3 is TGTGCCACCAGCAGAGATCAGGGGACTTCGGTGCAGGCGGGGGAAGAGACCCAGTACTTC.

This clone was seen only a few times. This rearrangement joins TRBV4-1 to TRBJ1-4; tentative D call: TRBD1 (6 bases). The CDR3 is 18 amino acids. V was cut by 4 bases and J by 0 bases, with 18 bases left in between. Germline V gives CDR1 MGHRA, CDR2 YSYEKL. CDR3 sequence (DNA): TGCGCCAGCAGCCGATCTCAGAGGGGGATTACAACTAATGAAAAACTGTTTTTT. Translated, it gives CASSRSQRGITTNEKLFF.

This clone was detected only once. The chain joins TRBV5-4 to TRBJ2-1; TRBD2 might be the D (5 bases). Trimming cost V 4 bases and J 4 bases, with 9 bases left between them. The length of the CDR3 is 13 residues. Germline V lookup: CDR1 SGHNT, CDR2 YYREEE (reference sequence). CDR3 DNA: TGTGCCAGCAGCGGAGGATCTTACAATGAGCAGTTCTTC. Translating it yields CASSGGSYNEQFF.